Each of the 5 T cell receptor beta chains below was sequenced from the same sample in a study of graft-versus-host responses after intestinal transplantation. Their specific antigens are unknown. Sequencing was performed with immunoSEQ multiplex PCR; in TCRdb, only in-frame clones are kept and a portion is missing. The table includes some 87,000 clones, approximately 92% detected once. The input for sequencing was unstimulated CD8+ T cells sorted from spleen or lymph node cells, taken before transplant. These receptors were collected from a human donor who was the organ donor for an intestinal transplant.

The V and J genes are TRBV4-2 and TRBJ2-7; D not resolved. The CDR3 length is 14 residues. From germline, CDR1 is LGHNA and CDR2 YNFKEQ. Deletions cut 0 bases from V and 3 bases from J, with 9 bases between. CDR3 loop: CASSQDGVSYEQYF. Written as DNA, the CDR3 is TGTGCCAGCAGCCAAGATGGAGTAAGCTACGAGCAGTACTTC.

The chain carries TRBV19 and TRBJ1-5; tentative D call: TRBD1 (6 bases). V lost 11 bases and J lost 2, with 10 bases in between. This CDR3 is 12 amino acids long. Per the germline V gene, CDR1 is LNHDA and CDR2 is SQIVND (reference sequence). The CDR3 sequence is CAGGAGNQPQHF. The CDR3 nucleotides are TGTGCCGGGGGCGCGGGCAATCAGCCCCAGCATTTT.

J is TRBJ1-2 and V is TRBV21-1. TRBV21-1 is described as a pseudogene. This CDR3 region has 11 residues. The CDR3 DNA follows: TGTGCCAGCACGGGGGGCTATGGCTACACCTTC. It codes for CASTGGYGYTF.

V is TRBV11-1 and J is TRBJ2-7; D is uncertain. V was pared by 0 bases and J by 3 bases, with 15 bases between. The germline V gene has CDR1 SGHAT and CDR2 FQDESV (reference sequence). The CDR3 is made up of 16 amino acids. DNA of the CDR3: TGTGCCAGCAGCTTAGCGATGGCAGGCGACGGCTACGAGCAGTACTTC. It specifies CASSLAMAGDGYEQYF.

V gene TRBV9 combines with J gene TRBJ2-5; 7 nucleotides match TRBD2. The CDR3 contains 15 residues. CDR1 is SGDLS, CDR2 YYNGEE, per germline. Unmatched junction bases numbered 9, after V lost 2 bases and J lost 5 bases. The CDR3 nucleotides are TGTGCCAGCAGCGTCGTGGCGGGAGTACGTGAGACCCAGTACTTC. It is translated as CASSVVAGVRETQYF.